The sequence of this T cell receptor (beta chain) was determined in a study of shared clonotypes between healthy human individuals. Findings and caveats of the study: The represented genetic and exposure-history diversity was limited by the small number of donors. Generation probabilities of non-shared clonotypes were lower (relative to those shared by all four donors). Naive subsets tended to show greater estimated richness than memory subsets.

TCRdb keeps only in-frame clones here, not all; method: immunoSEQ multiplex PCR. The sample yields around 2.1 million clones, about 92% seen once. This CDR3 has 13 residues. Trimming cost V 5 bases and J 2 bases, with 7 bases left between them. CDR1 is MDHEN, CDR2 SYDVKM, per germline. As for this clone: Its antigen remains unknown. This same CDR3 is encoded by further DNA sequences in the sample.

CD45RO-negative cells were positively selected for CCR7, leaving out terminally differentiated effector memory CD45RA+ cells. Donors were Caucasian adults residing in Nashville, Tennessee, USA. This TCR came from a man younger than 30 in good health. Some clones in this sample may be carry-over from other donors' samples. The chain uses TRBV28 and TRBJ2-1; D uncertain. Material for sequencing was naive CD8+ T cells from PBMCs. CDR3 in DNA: TGTGCCAGCAGTCTGGGTACCTACAATGAGCAGTTCTTC. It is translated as CASSLGTYNEQFF. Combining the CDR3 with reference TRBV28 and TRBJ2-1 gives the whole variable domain DVKVTQSSRYLVKRTGEKVFLECVQDMDHENMFWYRQDPGLGLRLIYFSYDVKMKEKGDIPEGYSVSREKKERFSLILESASTNQTSMYLCASSLGTYNEQFFGPGTRLTVL.